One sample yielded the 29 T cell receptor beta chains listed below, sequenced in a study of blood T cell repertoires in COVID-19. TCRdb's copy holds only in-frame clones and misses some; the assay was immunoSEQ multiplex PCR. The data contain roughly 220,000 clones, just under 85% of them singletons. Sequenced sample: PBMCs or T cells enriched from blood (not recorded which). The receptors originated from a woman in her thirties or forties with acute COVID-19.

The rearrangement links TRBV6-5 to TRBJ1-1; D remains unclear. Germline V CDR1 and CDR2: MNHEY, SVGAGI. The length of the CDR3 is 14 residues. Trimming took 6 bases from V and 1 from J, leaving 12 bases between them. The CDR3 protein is CASSRNAGNTEAFF. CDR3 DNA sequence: TGTGCCAGCAGCCGAAATGCGGGGAACACTGAAGCTTTCTTT.

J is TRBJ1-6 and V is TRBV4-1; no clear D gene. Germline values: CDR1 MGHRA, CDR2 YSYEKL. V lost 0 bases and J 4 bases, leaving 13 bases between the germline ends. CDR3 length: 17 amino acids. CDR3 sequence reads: CASSQDLTGIYNSPLHF. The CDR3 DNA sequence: TGCGCCAGCAGCCAAGATCTTACGGGAATATATAATTCACCCCTCCACTTT.

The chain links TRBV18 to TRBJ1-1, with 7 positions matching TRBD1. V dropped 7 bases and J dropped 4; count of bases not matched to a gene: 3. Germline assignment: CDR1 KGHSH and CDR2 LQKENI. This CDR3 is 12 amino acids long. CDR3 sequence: CASYRGGTEAFF. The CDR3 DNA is TGTGCCAGCTACAGGGGCGGCACTGAAGCTTTCTTT.

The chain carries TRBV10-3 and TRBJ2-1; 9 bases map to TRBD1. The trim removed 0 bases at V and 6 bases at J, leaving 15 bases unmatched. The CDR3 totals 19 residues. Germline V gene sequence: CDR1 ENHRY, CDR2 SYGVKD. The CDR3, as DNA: TGTGCCATCAGTGAGTCGAGGGAAACAGGGGGCCCCCTCGGCAATGAGCAGTTCTTC. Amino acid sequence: CAISESRETGGPLGNEQFF.

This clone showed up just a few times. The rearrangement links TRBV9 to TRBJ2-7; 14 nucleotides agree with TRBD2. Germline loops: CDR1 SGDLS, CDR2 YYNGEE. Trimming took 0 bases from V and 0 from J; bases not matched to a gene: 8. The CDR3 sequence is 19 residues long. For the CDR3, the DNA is TGTGCCAGCAGCGTAGATCCGGGACTAGCGGGGGACACCTCCTACGAGCAGTACTTC. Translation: CASSVDPGLAGDTSYEQYF.

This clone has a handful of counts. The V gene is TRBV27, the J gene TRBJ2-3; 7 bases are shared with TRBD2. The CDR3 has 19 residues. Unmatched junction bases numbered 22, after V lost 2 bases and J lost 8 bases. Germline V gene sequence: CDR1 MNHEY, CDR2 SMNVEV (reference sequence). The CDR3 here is CASSLSGLADRTTSITQYF. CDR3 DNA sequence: TGTGCCAGCAGTTTAAGTGGGCTAGCGGACCGTACCACATCCATTACGCAGTATTTT.

CDR3 in DNA: TGTGCCAGCAGCGACCCTCGACTAGCGACGAACACCGGGGAGCTGTTTTTT. This codes for CASSDPRLATNTGELFF. This chain links TRBV9 with TRBJ2-2; 8 nucleotides agree with TRBD2. CDR1 SGDLS and CDR2 YYNGEE come from the germline V gene. CDR3 size: 17 residues. Losses at the gene ends were 3 bases for V and 0 bases for J; bases not matched to a gene: 7.

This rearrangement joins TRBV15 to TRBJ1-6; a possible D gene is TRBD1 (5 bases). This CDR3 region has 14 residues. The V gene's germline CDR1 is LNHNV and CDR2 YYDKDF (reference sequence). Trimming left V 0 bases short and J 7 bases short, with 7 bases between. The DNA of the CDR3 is TGTGCCACCAGCAGAGATGGGGGGAATTCACCCCTCCACTTT. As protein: CATSRDGGNSPLHF.

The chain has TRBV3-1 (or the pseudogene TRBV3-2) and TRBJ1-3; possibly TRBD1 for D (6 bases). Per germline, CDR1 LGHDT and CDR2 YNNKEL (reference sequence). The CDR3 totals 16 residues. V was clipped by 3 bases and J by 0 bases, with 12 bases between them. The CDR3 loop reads CASSHRTEYSGNTIYF. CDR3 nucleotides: TGTGCCAGCAGCCATCGGACAGAGTACTCTGGAAACACCATATATTTT.

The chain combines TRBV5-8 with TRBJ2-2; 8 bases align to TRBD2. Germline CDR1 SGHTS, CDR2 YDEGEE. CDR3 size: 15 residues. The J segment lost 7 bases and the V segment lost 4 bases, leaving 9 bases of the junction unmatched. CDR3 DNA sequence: TGTGCCAGCAGCGTTCTAGCGGGTGGTGTCGGGGAGCTGTTTTTT. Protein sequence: CASSVLAGGVGELFF.

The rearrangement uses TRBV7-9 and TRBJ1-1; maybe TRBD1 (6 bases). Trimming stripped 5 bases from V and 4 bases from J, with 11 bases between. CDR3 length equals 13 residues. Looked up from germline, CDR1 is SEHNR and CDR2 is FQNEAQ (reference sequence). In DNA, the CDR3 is TGTGCCAGCAGCCCCCGGACAGTCACTGAAGCTTTCTTT. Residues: CASSPRTVTEAFF.

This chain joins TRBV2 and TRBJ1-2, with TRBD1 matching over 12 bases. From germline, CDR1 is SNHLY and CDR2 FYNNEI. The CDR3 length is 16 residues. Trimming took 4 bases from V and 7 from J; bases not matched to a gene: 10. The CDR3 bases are TGTGCCAGCAGTGTCGGGACAGGGGGCCTTACGGGTGGCTACACCTTC. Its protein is CASSVGTGGLTGGYTF.

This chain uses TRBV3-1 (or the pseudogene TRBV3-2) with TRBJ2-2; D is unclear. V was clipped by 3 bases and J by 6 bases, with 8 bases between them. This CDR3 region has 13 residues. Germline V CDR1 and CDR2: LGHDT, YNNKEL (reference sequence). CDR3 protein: CASSQRVAGELFF. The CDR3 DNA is TGTGCCAGCAGCCAGAGAGTGGCCGGGGAGCTGTTTTTT.

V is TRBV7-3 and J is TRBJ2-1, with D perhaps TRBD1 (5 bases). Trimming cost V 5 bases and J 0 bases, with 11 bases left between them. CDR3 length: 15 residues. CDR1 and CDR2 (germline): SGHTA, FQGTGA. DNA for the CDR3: TGTGCCAGCAGCCCAGACAGAGCCTCCTACAATGAGCAGTTCTTC. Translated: CASSPDRASYNEQFF. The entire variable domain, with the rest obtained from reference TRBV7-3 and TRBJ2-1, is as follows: GAGVSQTPSNKVTEKGKYVELRCDPISGHTALYWYRQSLGQGPEFLIYFQGTGAADDSGLPNDRFFAVRPEGSVSTLKIQRTERGDSAVYLCASSPDRASYNEQFFGPGTRLTVL.

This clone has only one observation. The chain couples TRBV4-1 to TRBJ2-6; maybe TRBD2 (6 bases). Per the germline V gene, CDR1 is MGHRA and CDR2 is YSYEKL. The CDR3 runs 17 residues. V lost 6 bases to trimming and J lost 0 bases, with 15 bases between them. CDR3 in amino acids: CASSLGTPNSGANVLTF. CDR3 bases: TGCGCCAGCAGTCTTGGGACTCCCAACTCTGGGGCCAACGTCCTGACTTTC.

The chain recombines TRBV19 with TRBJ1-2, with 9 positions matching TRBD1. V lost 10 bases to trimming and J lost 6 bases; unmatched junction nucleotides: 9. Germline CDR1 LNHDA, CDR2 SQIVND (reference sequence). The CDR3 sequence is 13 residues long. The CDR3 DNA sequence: TGTGCCACAGGACAGGGGTACTTTCATGGCTACACCTTC. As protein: CATGQGYFHGYTF.

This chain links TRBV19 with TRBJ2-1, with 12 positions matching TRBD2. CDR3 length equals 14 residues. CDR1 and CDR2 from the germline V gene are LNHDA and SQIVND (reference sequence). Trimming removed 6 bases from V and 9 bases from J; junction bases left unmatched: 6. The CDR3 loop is CASRLAGGPLEQFF. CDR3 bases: TGTGCCAGTAGGCTAGCGGGGGGGCCCCTTGAGCAGTTCTTC.

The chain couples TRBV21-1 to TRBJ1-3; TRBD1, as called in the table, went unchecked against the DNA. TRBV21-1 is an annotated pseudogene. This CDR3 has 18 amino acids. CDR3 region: CASSKARTGVPSGNTIYF. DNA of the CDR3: TGTGCCAGCAGCAAAGCTAGGACAGGGGTACCCTCTGGAAACACCATATATTTT.

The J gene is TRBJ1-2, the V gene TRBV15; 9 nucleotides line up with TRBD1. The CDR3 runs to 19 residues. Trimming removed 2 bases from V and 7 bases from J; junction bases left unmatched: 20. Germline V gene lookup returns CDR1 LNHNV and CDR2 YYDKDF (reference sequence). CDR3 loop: CATSRPAGQGSKGEAGYTF. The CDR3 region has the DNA TGTGCCACCAGCAGACCTGCGGGACAGGGATCTAAGGGTGAGGCTGGCTACACCTTC.

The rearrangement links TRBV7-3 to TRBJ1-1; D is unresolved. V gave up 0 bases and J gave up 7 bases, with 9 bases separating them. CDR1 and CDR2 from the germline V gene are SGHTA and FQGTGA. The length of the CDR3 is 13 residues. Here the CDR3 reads CASSLTHGNEAFF. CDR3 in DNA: TGTGCCAGCAGCTTAACTCACGGGAATGAAGCTTTCTTT.

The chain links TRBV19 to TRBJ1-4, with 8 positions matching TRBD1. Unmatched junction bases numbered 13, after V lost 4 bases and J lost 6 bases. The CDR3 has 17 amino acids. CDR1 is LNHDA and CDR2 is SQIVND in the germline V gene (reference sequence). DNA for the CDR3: TGTGCCAGTAGTACCAACGACAGGGGCCTCCAATATGAAAAACTGTTTTTT. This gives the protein CASSTNDRGLQYEKLFF.

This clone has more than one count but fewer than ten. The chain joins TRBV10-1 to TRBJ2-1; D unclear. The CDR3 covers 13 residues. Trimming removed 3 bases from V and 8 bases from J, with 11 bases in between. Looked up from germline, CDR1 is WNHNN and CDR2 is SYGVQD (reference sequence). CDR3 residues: CASSDRRVDEQFF. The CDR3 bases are TGCGCCAGCAGTGACCGTCGGGTCGATGAGCAGTTCTTC.

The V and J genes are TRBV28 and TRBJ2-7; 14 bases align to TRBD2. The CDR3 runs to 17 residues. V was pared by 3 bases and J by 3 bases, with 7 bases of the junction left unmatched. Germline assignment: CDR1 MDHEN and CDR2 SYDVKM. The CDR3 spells CASSFGLAGGIRYEQYF. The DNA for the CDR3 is TGTGCCAGCAGTTTCGGACTAGCGGGAGGTATCCGCTACGAGCAGTACTTC. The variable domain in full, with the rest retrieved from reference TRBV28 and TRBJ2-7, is DVKVTQSSRYLVKRTGEKVFLECVQDMDHENMFWYRQDPGLGLRLIYFSYDVKMKEKGDIPEGYSVSREKKERFSLILESASTNQTSMYLCASSFGLAGGIRYEQYFGPGTRLTVT.

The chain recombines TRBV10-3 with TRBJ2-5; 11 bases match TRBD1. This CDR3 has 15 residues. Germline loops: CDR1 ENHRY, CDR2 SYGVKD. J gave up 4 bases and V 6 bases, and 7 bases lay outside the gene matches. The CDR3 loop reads CAISTGQGVGETQYF. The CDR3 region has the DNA TGTGCCATCAGCACGGGACAGGGGGTAGGAGAGACCCAGTACTTC.

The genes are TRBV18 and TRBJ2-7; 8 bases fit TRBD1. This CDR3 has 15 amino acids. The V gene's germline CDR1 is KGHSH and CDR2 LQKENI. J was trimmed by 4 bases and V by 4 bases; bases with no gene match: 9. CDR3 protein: CASSRQGALGYEQYF. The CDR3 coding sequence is TGTGCCAGCTCACGCCAGGGGGCTTTGGGGTACGAGCAGTACTTC. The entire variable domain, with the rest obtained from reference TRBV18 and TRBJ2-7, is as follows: NAGVMQNPRHLVRRRGQEARLRCSPMKGHSHVYWYRQLPEEGLKFMVYLQKENIIDESGMPKERFSAEFPKEGPSILRIQQVVRGDSAAYFCASSRQGALGYEQYFGPGTRLTVT.

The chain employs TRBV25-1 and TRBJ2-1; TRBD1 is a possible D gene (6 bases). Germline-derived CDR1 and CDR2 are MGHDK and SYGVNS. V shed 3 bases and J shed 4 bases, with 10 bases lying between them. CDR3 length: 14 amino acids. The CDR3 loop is CASSDSTGYNEQFF. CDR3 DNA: TGTGCCAGCAGTGATTCGACAGGTTACAATGAGCAGTTCTTC.

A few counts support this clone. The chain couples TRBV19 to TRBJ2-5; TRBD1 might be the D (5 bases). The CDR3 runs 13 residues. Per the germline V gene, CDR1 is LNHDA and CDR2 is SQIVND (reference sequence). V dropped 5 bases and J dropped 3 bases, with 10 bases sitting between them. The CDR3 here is CASSSDSKETQYF. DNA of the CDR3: TGTGCCAGTAGTTCCGACAGTAAAGAGACCCAGTACTTC. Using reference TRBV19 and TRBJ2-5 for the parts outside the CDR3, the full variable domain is DGGITQSPKYLFRKEGQNVTLSCEQNLNHDAMYWYRQDPGQGLRLIYYSQIVNDFQKGDIAEGYSVSREKKESFPLTVTSAQKNPTAFYLCASSSDSKETQYFGPGTRLLVL.

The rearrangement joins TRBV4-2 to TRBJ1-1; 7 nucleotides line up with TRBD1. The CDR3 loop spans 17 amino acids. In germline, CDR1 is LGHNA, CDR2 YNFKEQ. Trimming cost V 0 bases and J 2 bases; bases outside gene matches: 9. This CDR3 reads CASSQDRGTVPNTEAFF. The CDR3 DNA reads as TGTGCCAGCAGCCAAGATAGGGGGACAGTGCCTAACACTGAAGCTTTCTTT.

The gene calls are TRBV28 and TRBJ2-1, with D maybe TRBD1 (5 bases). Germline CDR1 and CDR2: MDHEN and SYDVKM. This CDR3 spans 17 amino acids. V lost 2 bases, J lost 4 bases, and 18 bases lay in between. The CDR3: CASSLRVGQGIYNEQFF. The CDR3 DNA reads TGTGCCAGCAGTTTACGGGTTGGGCAGGGCATATACAATGAGCAGTTCTTC.